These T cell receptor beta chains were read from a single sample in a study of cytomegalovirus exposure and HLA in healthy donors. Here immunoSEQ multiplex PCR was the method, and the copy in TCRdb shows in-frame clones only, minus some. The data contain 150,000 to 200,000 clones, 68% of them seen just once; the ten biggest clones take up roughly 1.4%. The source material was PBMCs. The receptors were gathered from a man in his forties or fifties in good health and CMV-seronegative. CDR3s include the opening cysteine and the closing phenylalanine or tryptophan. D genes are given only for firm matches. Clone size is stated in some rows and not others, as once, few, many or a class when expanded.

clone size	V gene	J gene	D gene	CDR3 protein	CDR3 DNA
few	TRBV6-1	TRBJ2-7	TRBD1	CASKGGTYEQYF	TGTGCCAGCAAAGGGGGCACCTACGAGCAGTACTTC
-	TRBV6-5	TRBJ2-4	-	CASSYSDSLAKNIQYF	TGTGCCAGCAGTTACTCGGACAGCCTAGCCAAAAACATTCAGTACTTC
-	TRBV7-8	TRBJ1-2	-	CASSFGEGYGYTF	TGTGCCAGCAGCTTCGGGGAAGGCTATGGCTACACCTTC
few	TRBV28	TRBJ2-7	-	CASSLKGTYEQYF	TGTGCCAGCAGTTTGAAGGGGACCTACGAGCAGTACTTC
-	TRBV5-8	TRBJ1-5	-	CASSLEGGNQPQHF	TGTGCCAGCAGCTTGGAGGGGGGGAATCAGCCCCAGCATTTT
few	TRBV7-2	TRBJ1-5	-	CASSSGSSNQPQHF	TGTGCCAGCAGCTCCGGGAGTAGCAATCAGCCCCAGCATTTT
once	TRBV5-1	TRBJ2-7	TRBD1	CASSLVQGANEQYF	TGCGCCAGCAGCTTGGTTCAGGGGGCAAACGAGCAGTACTTC
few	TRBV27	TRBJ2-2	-	CASSFRWQAGELFF	TGTGCCAGCAGTTTCAGGTGGCAAGCCGGGGAGCTGTTTTTT
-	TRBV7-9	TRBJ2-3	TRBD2	CASTIGAGGPGDTQYF	TGTGCCAGCACCATTGGAGCGGGGGGGCCGGGAGATACGCAGTATTTT
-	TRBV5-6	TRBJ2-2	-	CASSYYRSNTGELFF	TGTGCCAGCAGCTACTATAGGTCTAACACCGGGGAGCTGTTTTTT
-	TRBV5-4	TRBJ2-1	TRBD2	CASSPGLAGGNNEQFF	TGTGCCAGCAGCCCGGGACTAGCGGGGGGAAACAATGAGCAGTTCTTC
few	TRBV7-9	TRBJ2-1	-	CASSLLRRGKGINEQFF	TGTGCCAGCAGCTTATTGCGTCGGGGGAAGGGGATCAATGAGCAGTTCTTC
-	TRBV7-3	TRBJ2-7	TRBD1	CASSLSGTGVYEQYF	TGTGCCAGCAGCTTATCTGGGACAGGGGTGTACGAGCAGTACTTC
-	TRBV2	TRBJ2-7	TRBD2	CASSGGTSGGHYYEQYF	TGTGCCAGCAGTGGGGGGACTAGCGGGGGCCATTACTACGAGCAGTACTTC
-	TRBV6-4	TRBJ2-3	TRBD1	CASSRTGEGDTQYF	TGTGCCAGCAGTCGGACAGGGGAGGGAGATACGCAGTATTTT
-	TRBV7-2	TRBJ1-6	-	CASSPWGRVNSPLHF	TGTGCCAGCAGCCCCTGGGGCAGGGTCAATTCACCCCTCCACTTT
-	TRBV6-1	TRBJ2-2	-	CASRLTGGAPGELFF	TGTGCCAGCAGATTGACGGGGGGCGCCCCCGGGGAGCTGTTTTTT
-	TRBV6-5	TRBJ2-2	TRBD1	CASRRQGDTGELFF	TGTGCCAGCAGGAGACAGGGTGACACCGGGGAGCTGTTTTTT
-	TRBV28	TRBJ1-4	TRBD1	CASSPRDRGNEKLFF	TGTGCCAGCAGTCCAAGGGACAGGGGGAATGAAAAACTGTTTTTT
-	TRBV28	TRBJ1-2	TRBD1	CASSPRDSRTGYTF	TGTGCCAGCAGTCCCCGGGACAGTCGGACTGGCTACACCTTC
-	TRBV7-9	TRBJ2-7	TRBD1	CASSSGQGSYEQYF	TGTGCCAGCAGCTCTGGACAGGGGTCCTACGAGCAGTACTTC
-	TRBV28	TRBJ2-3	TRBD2	CATTLGGGRNTQYF	TGTGCCACCACCCTCGGCGGGGGGCGGAATACGCAGTATTTT
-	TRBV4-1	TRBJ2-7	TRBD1	CASSQRTGGGNYEQYF	TGCGCCAGCAGCCAAAGGACAGGGGGAGGTAACTACGAGCAGTACTTC
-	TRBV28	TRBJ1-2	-	CASSLTWTASTANYGYTF	TGTGCCAGCAGTTTAACTTGGACAGCCTCGACAGCTAACTATGGCTACACCTTC
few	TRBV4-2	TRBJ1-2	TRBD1	CASSLDPGQGELGGYTF	TGTGCCAGCAGCCTTGATCCGGGACAGGGGGAATTGGGAGGCTACACCTTC
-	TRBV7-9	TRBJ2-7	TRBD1	CASSVDRVVDEQYF	TGTGCCAGCAGCGTGGACAGGGTGGTCGACGAGCAGTACTTC
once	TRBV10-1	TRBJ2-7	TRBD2	CASSEGGAGGPLYEQYF	TGCGCCAGCAGTGAGGGCGGAGCGGGGGGTCCCCTCTACGAGCAGTACTTC
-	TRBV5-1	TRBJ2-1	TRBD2	CASSRGTSGSYNEQFF	TGCGCCAGCAGCCGAGGGACTAGCGGGTCTTACAATGAGCAGTTCTTC
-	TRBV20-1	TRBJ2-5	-	CSAGTLETQYF	TGCAGTGCTGGGACACTGGAGACCCAGTACTTC
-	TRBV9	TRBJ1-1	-	CASSVVQGTEAFF	TGTGCCAGCAGCGTAGTCCAGGGCACTGAAGCTTTCTTT
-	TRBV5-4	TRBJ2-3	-	CASSFRAPSTDTQYF	TGTGCCAGCAGCTTCAGGGCCCCTAGCACAGATACGCAGTATTTT